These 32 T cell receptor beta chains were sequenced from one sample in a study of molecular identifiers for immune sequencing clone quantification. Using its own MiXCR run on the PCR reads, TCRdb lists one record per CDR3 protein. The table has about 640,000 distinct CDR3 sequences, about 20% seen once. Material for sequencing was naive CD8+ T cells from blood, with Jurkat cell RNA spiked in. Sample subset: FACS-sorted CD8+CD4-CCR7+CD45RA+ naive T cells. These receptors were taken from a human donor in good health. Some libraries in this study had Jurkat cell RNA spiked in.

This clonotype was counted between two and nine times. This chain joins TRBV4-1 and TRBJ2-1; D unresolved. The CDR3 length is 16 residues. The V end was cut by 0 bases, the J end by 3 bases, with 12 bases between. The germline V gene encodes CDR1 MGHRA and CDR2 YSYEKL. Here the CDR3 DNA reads TGCGCCAGCAGCCAAGATCGACTGGCCGTCTACAATGAGCAGTTCTTC. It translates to CASSQDRLAVYNEQFF.

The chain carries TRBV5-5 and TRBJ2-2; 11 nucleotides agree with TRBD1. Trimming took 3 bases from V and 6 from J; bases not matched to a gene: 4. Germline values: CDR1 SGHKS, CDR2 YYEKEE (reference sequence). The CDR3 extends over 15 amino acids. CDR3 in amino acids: CASSWDRGMSGELFF. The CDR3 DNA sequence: TGTGCCAGCAGCTGGGACAGGGGGATGTCCGGGGAGCTGTTTTTT.

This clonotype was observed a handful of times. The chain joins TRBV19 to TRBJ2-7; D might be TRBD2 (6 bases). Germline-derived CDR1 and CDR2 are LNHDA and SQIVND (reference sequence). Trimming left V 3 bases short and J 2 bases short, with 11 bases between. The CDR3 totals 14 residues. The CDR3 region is CASSMEGGTYEQYF. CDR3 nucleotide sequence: TGTGCCAGTAGTATGGAAGGCGGGACCTACGAGCAGTACTTC.

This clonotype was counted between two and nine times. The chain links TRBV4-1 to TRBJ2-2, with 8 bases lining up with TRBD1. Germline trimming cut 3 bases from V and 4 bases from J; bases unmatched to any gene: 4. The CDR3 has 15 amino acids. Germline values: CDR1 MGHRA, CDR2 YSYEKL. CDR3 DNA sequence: TGCGCCAGCAGCCACAGGGGGCCGGGCACCGGGGAGCTGTTTTTT. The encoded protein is CASSHRGPGTGELFF.

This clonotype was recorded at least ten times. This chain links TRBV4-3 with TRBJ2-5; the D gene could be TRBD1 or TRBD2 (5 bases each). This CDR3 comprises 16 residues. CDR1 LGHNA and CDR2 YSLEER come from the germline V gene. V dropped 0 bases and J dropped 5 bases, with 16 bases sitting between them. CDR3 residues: CASSQDLPGPGETQYF. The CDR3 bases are TGCGCCAGCAGCCAAGATCTGCCGGGGCCGGGGGAGACCCAGTACTTC.

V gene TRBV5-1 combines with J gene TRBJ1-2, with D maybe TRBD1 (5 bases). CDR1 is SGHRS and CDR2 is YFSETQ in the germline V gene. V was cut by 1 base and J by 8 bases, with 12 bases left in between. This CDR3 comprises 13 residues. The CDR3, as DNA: TGCGCCAGCAGCTTGCTTTTGGGGGACGGCTACACCTTC. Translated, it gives CASSLLLGDGYTF.

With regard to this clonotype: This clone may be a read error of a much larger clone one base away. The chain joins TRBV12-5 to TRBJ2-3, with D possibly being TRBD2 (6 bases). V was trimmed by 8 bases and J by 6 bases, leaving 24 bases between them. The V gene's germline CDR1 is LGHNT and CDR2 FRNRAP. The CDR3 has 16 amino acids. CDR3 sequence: CASTTSVGRDTDTQYF. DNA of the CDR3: TGTGCTAGTACCACATCCGTCGGGCGGGATACCGATACGCAGTATTTT.

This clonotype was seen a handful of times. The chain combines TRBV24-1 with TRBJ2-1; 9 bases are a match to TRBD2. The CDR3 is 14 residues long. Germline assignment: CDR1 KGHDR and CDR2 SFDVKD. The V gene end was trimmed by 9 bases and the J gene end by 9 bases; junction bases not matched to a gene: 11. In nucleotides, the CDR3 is TGTGCCACCTCGTTAGCGGGAGTAGAGGTTGAGCAGTTCTTC. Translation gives CATSLAGVEVEQFF.

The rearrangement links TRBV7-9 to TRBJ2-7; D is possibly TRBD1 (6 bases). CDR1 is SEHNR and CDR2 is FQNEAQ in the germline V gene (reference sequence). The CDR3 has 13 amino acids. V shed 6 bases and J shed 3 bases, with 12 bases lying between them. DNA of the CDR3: TGTGCCAGCAGGACGGGACACAACTACGAGCAGTACTTC. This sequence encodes CASRTGHNYEQYF. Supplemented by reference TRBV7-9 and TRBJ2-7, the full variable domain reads DTGVSQNPRHKITKRGQNVTFRCDPISEHNRLYWYRQTLGQGPEFLTYFQNEAQLEKSRLLSDRFSAERPKGSFSTLEIQRTEQGDSAMYLCASRTGHNYEQYFGPGTRLTVT.

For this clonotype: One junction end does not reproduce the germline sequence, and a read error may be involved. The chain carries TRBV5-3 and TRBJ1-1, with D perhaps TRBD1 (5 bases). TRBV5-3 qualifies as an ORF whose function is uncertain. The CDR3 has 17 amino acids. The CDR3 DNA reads TGTGCCAGCAGCTTGGTTTCTGTGGGGACGGTGAACACTGAAGCTTTCTTT. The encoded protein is CASSLVSVGTVNTEAFF.

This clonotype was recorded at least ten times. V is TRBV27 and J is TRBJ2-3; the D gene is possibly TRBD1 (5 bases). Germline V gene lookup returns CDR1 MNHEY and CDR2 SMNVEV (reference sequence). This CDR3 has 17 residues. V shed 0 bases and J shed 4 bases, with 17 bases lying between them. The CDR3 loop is CASSLSGPGLVSDTQYF. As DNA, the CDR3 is TGTGCCAGCAGTTTATCCGGTCCAGGGTTGGTGTCAGATACGCAGTATTTT.

The CDR3, as DNA: TGTGCCACCAGTATTAGCGGGGGGGCTAATGAGCAGTTCTTC. Amino acid sequence: CATSISGGANEQFF. The chain employs TRBV15 and TRBJ2-1, with 11 bases that match TRBD2. The germline V gene has CDR1 LNHNV and CDR2 YYDKDF (reference sequence). The CDR3 covers 14 residues. With V trimmed by 6 bases and J by 7 bases, 5 bases remained unmatched. Variable domain in full (rest from reference TRBV15 and TRBJ2-1): DAMVIQNPRYQVTQFGKPVTLSCSQTLNHNVMYWYQQKSSQAPKLLFHYYDKDFNNEADTPDNFQSRRPNTSFCFLDIRSPGLGDTAMYLCATSISGGANEQFFGPGTRLTVL.

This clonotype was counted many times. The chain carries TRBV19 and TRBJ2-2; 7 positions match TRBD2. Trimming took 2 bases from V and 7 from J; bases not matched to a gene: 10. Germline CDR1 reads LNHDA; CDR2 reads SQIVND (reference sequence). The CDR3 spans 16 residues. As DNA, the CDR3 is TGTGCCAGTAGTATATCCGTCCAGCGGGGTGGCGGGGAGCTGTTTTTT. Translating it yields CASSISVQRGGGELFF. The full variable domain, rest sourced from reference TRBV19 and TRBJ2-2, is DGGITQSPKYLFRKEGQNVTLSCEQNLNHDAMYWYRQDPGQGLRLIYYSQIVNDFQKGDIAEGYSVSREKKESFPLTVTSAQKNPTAFYLCASSISVQRGGGELFFGEGSRLTVL.

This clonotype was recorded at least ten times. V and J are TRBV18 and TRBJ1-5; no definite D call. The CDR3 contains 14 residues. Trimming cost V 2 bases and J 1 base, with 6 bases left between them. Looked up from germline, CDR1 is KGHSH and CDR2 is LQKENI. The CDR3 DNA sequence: TGTGCCAGCTCACCATATAGGAGCAATCAGCCCCAGCATTTT. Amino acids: CASSPYRSNQPQHF.

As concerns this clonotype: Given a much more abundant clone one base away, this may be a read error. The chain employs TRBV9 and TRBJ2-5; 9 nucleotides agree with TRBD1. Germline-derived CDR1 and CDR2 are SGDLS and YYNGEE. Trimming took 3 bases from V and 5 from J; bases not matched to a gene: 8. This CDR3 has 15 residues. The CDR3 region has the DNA TGTGCCAGCAGCGAAGGGACAGGGACCCCGGAGACCCAGTACTTC. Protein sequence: CASSEGTGTPETQYF. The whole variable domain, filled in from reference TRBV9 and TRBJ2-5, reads DSGVTQTPKHLITATGQRVTLRCSPRSGDLSVYWYQQSLDQGLQFLIQYYNGEERAKGNILERFSAQQFPDLHSELNLSSLELGDSALYFCASSEGTGTPETQYFGPGTRLLVL.

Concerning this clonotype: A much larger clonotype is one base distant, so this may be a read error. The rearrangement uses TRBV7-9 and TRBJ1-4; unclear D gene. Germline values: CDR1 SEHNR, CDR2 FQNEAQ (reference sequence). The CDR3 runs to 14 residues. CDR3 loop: CASSLNPFNEELFF. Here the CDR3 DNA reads TGTGCCAGCAGCTTGAACCCGTTCAATGAAGAACTGTTTTTT.

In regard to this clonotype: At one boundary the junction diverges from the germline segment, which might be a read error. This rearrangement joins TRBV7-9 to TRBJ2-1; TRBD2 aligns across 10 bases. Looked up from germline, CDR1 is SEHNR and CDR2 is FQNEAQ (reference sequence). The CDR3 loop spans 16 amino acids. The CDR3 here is CASSSLAGAPYNELFF. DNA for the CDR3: TGTGCCAGCAGCTCTCTAGCGGGAGCCCCCTACAATGAGCTGTTCTTC.

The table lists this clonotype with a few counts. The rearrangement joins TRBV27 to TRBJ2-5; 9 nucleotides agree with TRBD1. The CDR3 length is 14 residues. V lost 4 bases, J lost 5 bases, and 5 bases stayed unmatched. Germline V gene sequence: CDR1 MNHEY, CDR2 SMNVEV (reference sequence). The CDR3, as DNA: TGTGCCAGCAGTTCGGGGACAGGGATGGAGACCCAGTACTTC. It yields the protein CASSSGTGMETQYF.

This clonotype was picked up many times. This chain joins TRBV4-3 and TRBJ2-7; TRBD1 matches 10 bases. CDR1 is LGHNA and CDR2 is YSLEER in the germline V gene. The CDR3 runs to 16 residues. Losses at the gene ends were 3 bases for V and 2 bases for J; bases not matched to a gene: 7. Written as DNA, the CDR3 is TGCGCCAGCAGCCAGCACCCGGGACAGGGGACCTACGAGCAGTACTTC. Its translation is CASSQHPGQGTYEQYF.

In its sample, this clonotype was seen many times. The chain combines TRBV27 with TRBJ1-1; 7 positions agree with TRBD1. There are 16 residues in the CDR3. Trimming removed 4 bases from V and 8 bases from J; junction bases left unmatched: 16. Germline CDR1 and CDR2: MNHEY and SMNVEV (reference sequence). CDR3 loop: CASSSSNRGPSLEAFF. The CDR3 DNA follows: TGTGCCAGCAGTTCAAGTAACAGGGGACCCTCCCTCGAAGCTTTCTTT.

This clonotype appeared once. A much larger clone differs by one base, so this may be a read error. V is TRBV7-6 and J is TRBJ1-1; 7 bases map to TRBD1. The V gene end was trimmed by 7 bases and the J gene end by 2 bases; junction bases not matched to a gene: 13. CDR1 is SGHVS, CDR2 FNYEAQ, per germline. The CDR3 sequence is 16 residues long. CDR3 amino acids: CASNPLNRGSNTEAFF. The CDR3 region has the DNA TGTGCCAGCAACCCTCTCAACAGGGGCTCCAACACTGAAGCTTTCTTT.

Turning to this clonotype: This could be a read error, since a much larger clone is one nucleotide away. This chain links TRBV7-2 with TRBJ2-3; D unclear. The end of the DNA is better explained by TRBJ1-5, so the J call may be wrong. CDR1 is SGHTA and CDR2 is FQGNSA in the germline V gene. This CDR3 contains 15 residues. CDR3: CASSKAAANTDTQHF. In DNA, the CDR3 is TGTGCCAGCAGCAAAGCGGCGGCGAACACAGATACGCAGCATTTT.

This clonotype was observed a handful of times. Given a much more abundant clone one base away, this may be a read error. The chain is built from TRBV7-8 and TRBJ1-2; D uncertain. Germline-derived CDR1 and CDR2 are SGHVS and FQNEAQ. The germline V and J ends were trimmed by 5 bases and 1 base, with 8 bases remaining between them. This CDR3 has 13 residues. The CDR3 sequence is CASSQNFNYGYTF. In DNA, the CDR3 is TGTGCCAGCAGCCAGAATTTTAACTATGGCTACACCTTC.

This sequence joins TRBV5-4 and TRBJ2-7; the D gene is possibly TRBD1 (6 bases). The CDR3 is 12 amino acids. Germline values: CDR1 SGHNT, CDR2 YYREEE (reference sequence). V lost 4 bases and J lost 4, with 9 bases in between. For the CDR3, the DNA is TGTGCCAGCAGCAACGGACAGTACGAGCAGTACTTC. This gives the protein CASSNGQYEQYF.

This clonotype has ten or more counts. CDR3 region: CATPRGRGPREQYF. DNA of the CDR3: TGTGCCACCCCAAGGGGCAGGGGGCCCCGCGAGCAGTACTTC. This chain joins TRBV6-2 or TRBV6-3 and TRBJ2-7, with TRBD1 identical over 8 bases. The V segment lost 10 bases and the J segment 6 bases; nucleotides outside the gene matches: 14. Germline values: CDR1 MNHEY, CDR2 SVGEGT. The CDR3 contains 14 residues.

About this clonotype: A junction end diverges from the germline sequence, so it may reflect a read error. The CDR3 DNA reads TGTGCCAGTAGTACATCTGGCGGCGGAGTAAACTCCTACGAGCGGTACTTC. Protein sequence: CASSTSGGGVNSYERYF. The chain recombines TRBV19 with TRBJ2-7; D gene uncertain. The CDR3 runs 17 residues. Germline lookup yields CDR1 LNHDA and CDR2 SQIVND (reference sequence).

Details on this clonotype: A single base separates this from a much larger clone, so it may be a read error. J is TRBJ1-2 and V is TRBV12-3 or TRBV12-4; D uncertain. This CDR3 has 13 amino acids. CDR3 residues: CASNLGSNDGYTF. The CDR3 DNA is TGTGCCAGCAATTTAGGGTCCAACGACGGCTACACCTTC.

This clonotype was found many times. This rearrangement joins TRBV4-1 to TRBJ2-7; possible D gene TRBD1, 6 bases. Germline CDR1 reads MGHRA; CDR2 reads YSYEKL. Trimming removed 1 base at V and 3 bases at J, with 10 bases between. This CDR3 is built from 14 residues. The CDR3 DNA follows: TGCGCCAGCAGCCAAGTGCGGACAGACTACGAGCAGTACTTC. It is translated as CASSQVRTDYEQYF.

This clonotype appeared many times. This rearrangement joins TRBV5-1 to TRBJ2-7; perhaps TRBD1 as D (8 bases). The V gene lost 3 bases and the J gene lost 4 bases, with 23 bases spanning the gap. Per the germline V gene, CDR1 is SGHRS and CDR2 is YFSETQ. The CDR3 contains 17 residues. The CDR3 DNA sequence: TGCGCCAGCAGCTCTGGGAGGGACAGGAGTAACCATTACGAGCAGTACTTC. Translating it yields CASSSGRDRSNHYEQYF.

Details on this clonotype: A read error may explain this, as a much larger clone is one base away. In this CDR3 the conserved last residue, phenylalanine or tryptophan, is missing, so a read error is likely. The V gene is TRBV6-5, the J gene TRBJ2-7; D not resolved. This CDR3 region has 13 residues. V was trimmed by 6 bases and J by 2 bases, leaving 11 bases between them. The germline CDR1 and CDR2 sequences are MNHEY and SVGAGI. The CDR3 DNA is TGTGCCAGCAGAGAGGCAGGCACCTACGAGCAGTACCTC. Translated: CASREAGTYEQYL.

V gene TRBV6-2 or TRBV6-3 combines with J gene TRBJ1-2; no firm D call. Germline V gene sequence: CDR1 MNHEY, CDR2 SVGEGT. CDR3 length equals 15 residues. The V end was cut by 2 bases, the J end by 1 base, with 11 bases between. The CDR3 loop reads CASSYDAGRNYGYTF. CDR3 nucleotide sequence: TGTGCCAGCAGTTACGACGCCGGGCGTAACTATGGCTACACCTTC.

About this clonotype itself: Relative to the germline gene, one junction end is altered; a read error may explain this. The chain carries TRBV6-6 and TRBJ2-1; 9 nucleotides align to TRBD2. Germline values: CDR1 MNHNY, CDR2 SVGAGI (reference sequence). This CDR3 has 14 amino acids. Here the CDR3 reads CASRGGGAGDEHFF. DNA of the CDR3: TGTGCCAGTCGAGGCGGGGGGGCGGGGGACGAGCATTTCTTC.